One sample yielded the 12 T cell receptor beta chains listed below, sequenced in a study of blood T cell repertoires in COVID-19. Data came from immunoSEQ multiplex PCR; TCRdb stores just in-frame clones and leaves some out. The sample holds about 100,000 clones, approximately 88% seen once. Sequencing was performed on peripheral blood. Receptors originate from a man aged 50-59 years with active or convalescent COVID-19.

V usage is TRBV28 and J usage is TRBJ2-7, with D possibly being TRBD2 (6 bases). This CDR3 is built from 15 residues. The germline V gene encodes CDR1 MDHEN and CDR2 SYDVKM. V was cut by 7 bases and J by 2 bases, with 18 bases left in between. This CDR3 reads CASMEGLESTYEQYF. In nucleotides, the CDR3 is TGTGCCAGCATGGAGGGGTTGGAATCCACCTACGAGCAGTACTTC.

A single count supports this clone. J is TRBJ2-1 and V is TRBV27, with TRBD1 identical over 11 bases. Germline loops: CDR1 MNHEY, CDR2 SMNVEV (reference sequence). The ends lost 7 bases at V and 5 bases at J; junction bases unmatched: 4. The CDR3 length is 14 residues. CDR3 nucleotides: TGTGCCAGCACGGACAGGGGGCCGGACAATGAGCAGTTCTTC. This gives the protein CASTDRGPDNEQFF.

The chain has TRBV18 and TRBJ2-1; D might be TRBD1 (5 bases). V lost 1 base and J lost 3, with 10 bases in between. This CDR3 region has 15 residues. The germline CDR1 and CDR2 sequences are KGHSH and LQKENI. This chain's CDR3 is CASSPQGIFYNEQFF. CDR3 DNA sequence: TGTGCCAGCTCACCACAGGGGATTTTCTACAATGAGCAGTTCTTC.

The J gene is TRBJ1-1, the V gene TRBV19, with 7 bases aligning to TRBD1. Losses at the gene ends were 4 bases for V and 5 bases for J; bases not matched to a gene: 10. The CDR3 totals 15 residues. Germline CDR1 is LNHDA and CDR2 is SQIVND (reference sequence). The CDR3 DNA follows: TGTGCCAGTAGTAAATGGGGCAGGGGGAAAACTGAAGCTTTCTTT. Translated: CASSKWGRGKTEAFF. The variable domain in full, with the rest retrieved from reference TRBV19 and TRBJ1-1, is DGGITQSPKYLFRKEGQNVTLSCEQNLNHDAMYWYRQDPGQGLRLIYYSQIVNDFQKGDIAEGYSVSREKKESFPLTVTSAQKNPTAFYLCASSKWGRGKTEAFFGQGTRLTVV.

The chain carries TRBV29-1 and TRBJ1-1; unclear D gene. The CDR3 consists of 13 residues. V gave up 3 bases and J gave up 2 bases, with 10 bases separating them. Per germline, CDR1 SQVTM and CDR2 ANQGSEA. In DNA form, the CDR3 reads TGCAGCGTTGAGGTGGGAGGTAACACTGAAGCTTTCTTT. This sequence encodes CSVEVGGNTEAFF.

The chain is built from TRBV29-1 and TRBJ1-1; maybe TRBD1 (5 bases). V was clipped by 7 bases and J by 3 bases, with 15 bases between them. Germline assignment: CDR1 SQVTM and CDR2 ANQGSEA. The CDR3 runs 13 residues. CDR3 bases: TGCAGCGGTGGGGCCCTCTGGGACACTGAAGCTTTCTTT. The encoded protein is CSGGALWDTEAFF.

CDR3 nucleotides: TGTGCCAGCAGTTTAGGTCACACCTATGGCTACACCTTC. It translates to CASSLGHTYGYTF. V usage is TRBV28 and J usage is TRBJ1-2; D is unclear. CDR1 is MDHEN and CDR2 is SYDVKM in the germline V gene. The CDR3 totals 13 residues. V lost 2 bases and J lost 4, with 8 bases in between.

CDR3 sequence: CASKGVASNTGELFF. CDR3 nucleotide sequence: TGTGCCAGCAAGGGGGTAGCGTCGAACACCGGGGAGCTGTTTTTT. This chain uses TRBV6-5 with TRBJ2-2; a possible D gene is TRBD1 (6 bases). The CDR3 extends over 15 amino acids. With 7 bases removed from V and 0 bases from J, the gap between germline ends came to 12 bases. Germline V CDR1 and CDR2: MNHEY, SVGAGI.

The chain employs TRBV18 and TRBJ1-2; D gene ambiguous. This CDR3 is 15 amino acids long. Trimming left V 0 bases short and J 4 bases short, with 12 bases between. Looked up from germline, CDR1 is KGHSH and CDR2 is LQKENI. This chain's CDR3 is CASSPPEVVVYGYTF. For the CDR3, the DNA is TGTGCCAGCTCACCACCGGAGGTTGTCGTCTATGGCTACACCTTC. Combining the CDR3 with reference TRBV18 and TRBJ1-2 gives the whole variable domain NAGVMQNPRHLVRRRGQEARLRCSPMKGHSHVYWYRQLPEEGLKFMVYLQKENIIDESGMPKERFSAEFPKEGPSILRIQQVVRGDSAAYFCASSPPEVVVYGYTFGSGTRLTVV.

The chain is built from TRBV3-1 (or the pseudogene TRBV3-2) and TRBJ2-7, with TRBD2 identical over 9 bases. The trim removed 1 base at V and 2 bases at J, leaving 3 bases unmatched. The length of the CDR3 is 15 residues. CDR1 is LGHDT and CDR2 is YNNKEL in the germline V gene (reference sequence). CDR3 nucleotide sequence: TGTGCCAGCAGCCAAGCTGGACTAGCGACCTACGAGCAGTACTTC. Its translation: CASSQAGLATYEQYF.

This chain uses TRBV18 with TRBJ2-5, with 9 bases lining up with TRBD2. Germline-derived CDR1 and CDR2 are KGHSH and LQKENI. The CDR3 length is 18 residues. Losses at the gene ends were 3 bases for V and 4 bases for J; bases not matched to a gene: 15. CDR3 amino acids: CASSPVSGRTPNRETQYF. In DNA form, the CDR3 reads TGTGCCAGCTCACCCGTTAGCGGGAGAACCCCAAATCGAGAGACCCAGTACTTC.

The table lists this clone with a few counts. The rearrangement joins TRBV1 to TRBJ1-4; TRBD1 is taken as the D call from the table, unchecked against the DNA. TRBV1 is flagged as a pseudogene. The CDR3 contains 15 residues. Here the CDR3 DNA reads TGCACCAGGCTGGCTCCCAGGCCACATAATGAAAAACTGTTTTTT. As protein: CTRLAPRPHNEKLFF.